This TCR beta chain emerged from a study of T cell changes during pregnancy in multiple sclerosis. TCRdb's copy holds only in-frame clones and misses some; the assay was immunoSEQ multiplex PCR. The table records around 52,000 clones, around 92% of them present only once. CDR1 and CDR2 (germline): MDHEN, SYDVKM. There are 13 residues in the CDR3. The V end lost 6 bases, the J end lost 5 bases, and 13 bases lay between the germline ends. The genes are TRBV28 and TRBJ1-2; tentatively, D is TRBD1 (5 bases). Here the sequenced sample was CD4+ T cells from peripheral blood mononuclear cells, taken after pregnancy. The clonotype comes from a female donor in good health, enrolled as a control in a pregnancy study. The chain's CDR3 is CASSAGGRYGYTF. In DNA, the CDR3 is TGTGCCAGCAGCGCGGGGGGTCGGTATGGCTACACCTTC.